This T cell receptor beta chain was sequenced in a study of blood T cell repertoires in COVID-19. For the study at large: Sites across the United States, Italy and Spain contributed samples from acute and convalescent COVID-19. T cells, B-cell-depleted T cells, or PBMCs provided the cDNA or gDNA that served as material.

In the authors' workflow: Nucleated cell number was recorded as an estimate derived from reference gene primer amplification. The assay was immunoSEQ multiplex PCR, and TCRdb's table has in-frame clones only and misses some. D and trimming come from the DNA, and the V and J calls and clone size come from that table. The sample has a few hundred thousand clones, about 82% seen once. V gave up 3 bases and J gave up 2 bases; unmatched junction bases: 6. Germline-derived CDR1 and CDR2 are ENHRY and SYGVKD. The CDR3 runs 16 residues. The chain joins TRBV10-3 to TRBJ2-2; 7 bases are shared with TRBD1. The source is a man of 80 years or more with acute or convalescent COVID-19. Sequencing input: peripheral blood. The CDR3 here is CAISESGQRNTGELFF. CDR3 bases: TGTGCCATCAGTGAATCGGGACAGAGAAACACCGGGGAGCTGTTTTTT.